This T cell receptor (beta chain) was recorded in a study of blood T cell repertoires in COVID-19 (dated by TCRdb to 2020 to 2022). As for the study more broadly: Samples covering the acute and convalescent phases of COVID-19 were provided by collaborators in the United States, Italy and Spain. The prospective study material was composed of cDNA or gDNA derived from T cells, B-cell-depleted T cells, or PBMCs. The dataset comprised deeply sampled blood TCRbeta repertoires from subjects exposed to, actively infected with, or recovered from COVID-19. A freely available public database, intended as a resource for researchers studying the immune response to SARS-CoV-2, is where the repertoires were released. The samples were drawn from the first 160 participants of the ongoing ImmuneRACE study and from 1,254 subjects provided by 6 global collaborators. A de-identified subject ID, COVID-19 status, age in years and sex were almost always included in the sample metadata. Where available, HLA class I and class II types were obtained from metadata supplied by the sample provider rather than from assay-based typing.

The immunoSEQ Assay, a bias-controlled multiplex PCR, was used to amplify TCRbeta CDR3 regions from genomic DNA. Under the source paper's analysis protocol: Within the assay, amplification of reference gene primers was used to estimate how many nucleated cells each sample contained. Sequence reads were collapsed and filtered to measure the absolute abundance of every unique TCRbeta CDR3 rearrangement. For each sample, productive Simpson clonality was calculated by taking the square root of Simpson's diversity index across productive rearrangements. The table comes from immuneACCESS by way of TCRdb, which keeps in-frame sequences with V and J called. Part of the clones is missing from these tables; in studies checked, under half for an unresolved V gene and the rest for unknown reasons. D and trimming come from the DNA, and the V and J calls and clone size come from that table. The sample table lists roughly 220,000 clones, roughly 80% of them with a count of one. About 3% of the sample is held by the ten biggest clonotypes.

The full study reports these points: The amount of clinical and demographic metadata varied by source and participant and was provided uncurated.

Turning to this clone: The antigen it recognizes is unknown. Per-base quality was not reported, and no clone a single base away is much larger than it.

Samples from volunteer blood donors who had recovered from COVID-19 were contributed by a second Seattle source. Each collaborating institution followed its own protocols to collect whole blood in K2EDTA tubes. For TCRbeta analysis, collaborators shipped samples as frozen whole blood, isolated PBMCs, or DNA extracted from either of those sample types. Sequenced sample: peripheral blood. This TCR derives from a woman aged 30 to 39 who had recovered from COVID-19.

The CDR3 here reads CASSPPGQGLSYTF. Read as DNA, the sequence is TGTGCCAGCTCACCGCCGGGACAGGGGTTGAGCTACACCTTC. This chain is built from TRBV18 and TRBJ1-2; 10 bases in the middle match TRBD1. The CDR3 holds 14 amino acids from the cysteine to the phenylalanine. Only the CDR3 DNA is retained, 42 bases long and in frame from the first base. Trimming takes 3 bases off V and 9 bases off J; junction bases not matched to a gene: 7. The germline V gene gives CDR1 as KGHSH and CDR2 as LQKENI.